This is a list of T cell receptor beta chains from one sample in a study of blood T cell repertoires in COVID-19. Only in-frame clones appear in the TCRdb table, and some are missing; sequencing was by immunoSEQ multiplex PCR. The table records under 60,000 clones, over 85% of them present only once. Sequenced: peripheral blood. All receptors come from a woman aged 80 or older with acute or convalescent COVID-19. Both conserved end residues are part of each CDR3. D genes are given only for firm matches. Clone size, where shown, is once, few, many, or a class for clones that have expanded.

D,J,size,V,DNA,CDR3
TRBD1,TRBJ1-5,.,TRBV28,TGTGCCAGCAGGGAAGGGGGCGCAGGTCAGCCCCAGCATTTT,CASREGGAGQPQHF
TRBD2,TRBJ2-7,.,TRBV29-1,TGCAGCGTTGAGACTAGCGGAGACTCCTACGAGCAGTACTTC,CSVETSGDSYEQYF
.,TRBJ2-5,.,TRBV19,TGTGCCAGTAGTATCGGCAGGGGGATGCGGGGACTCCAAGAGACCCAGTACTTC,CASSIGRGMRGLQETQYF
TRBD1,TRBJ2-1,.,TRBV6-5,TGTGCCAGCAGCACCCGGGACAGCTCCTACAATGAGCAGTTCTTC,CASSTRDSSYNEQFF
.,TRBJ2-6,.,TRBV30,TGTGCCTCCTCTGTCTCTGGGGCCAACGTCCTGACTTTC,CASSVSGANVLTF
.,TRBJ2-2,.,TRBV11-2,TGTGCCAGCAGCTTACTACAGCACGCCGGGGAGCTGTTTTTT,CASSLLQHAGELFF
.,TRBJ1-2,.,TRBV5-1,TGCGCCAGCAGCTTTACCGGGACTAACTATGGCTACACCTTC,CASSFTGTNYGYTF
.,TRBJ1-2,.,TRBV7-9,TGTGCCAGCAGCGAACAGGGTATCGACTATGGCTACACCTTC,CASSEQGIDYGYTF
.,TRBJ2-7,once,TRBV1,TGCACCAGCAGTCAGGCTATGGGAGGGGACCTCTCCTACGAGCAGTACTTC,CTSSQAMGGDLSYEQYF
TRBD2,TRBJ2-5,.,TRBV7-8,TGTGCCAGCAGCGTGGAGCGGGGGTCTATGGGGACCCAGTACTTC,CASSVERGSMGTQYF
.,TRBJ1-5,.,TRBV15,TGTGCCACCAGCAGAGATTACGGGGATAGCAATCAGCCCCAGCATTTT,CATSRDYGDSNQPQHF
.,TRBJ2-2,.,TRBV5-1,TGCGCCAGCAGCTTGTTGGGGGAGGTGACCGGGGAGCTGTTTTTT,CASSLLGEVTGELFF
.,TRBJ1-5,medium-sized,TRBV20-1,TGCAGTGCTAGTTCGTATAGCAATCAGCCCCAGCATTTT,CSASSYSNQPQHF